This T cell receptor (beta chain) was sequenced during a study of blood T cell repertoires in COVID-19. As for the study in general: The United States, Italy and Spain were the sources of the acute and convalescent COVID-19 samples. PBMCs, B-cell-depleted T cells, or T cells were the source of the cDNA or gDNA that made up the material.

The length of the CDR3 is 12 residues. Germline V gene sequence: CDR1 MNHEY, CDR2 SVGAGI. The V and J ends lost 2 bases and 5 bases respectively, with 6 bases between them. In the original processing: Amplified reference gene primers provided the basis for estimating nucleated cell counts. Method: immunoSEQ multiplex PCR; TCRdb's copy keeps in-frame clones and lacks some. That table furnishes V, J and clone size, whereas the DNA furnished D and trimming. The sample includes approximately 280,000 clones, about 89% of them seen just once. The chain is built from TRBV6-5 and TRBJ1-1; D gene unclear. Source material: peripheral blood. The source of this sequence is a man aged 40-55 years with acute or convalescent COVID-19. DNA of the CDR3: TGTGCCAGCAGTTACAGGGAGACTGAAGCTTTCTTT. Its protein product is CASSYRETEAFF.